Given below is one TCR beta chain in context. The sample originates from a study of blood T cell repertoires in COVID-19. Across the study: Sites in the United States, Italy and Spain provided acute and convalescent COVID-19 samples.

V lost 0 bases to trimming and J lost 8 bases, with 19 bases between them. The germline gives CDR1 LGHDT, CDR2 YNNKEL (reference sequence). CDR3 size: 16 residues. Measured with immunoSEQ multiplex PCR; TCRdb has only the in-frame clones, and not every one. This table has about 17,000 clones, 90% to 95% appearing once. The gene calls are TRBV3-1 (or the pseudogene TRBV3-2) and TRBJ1-1, with D tentatively TRBD1 (6 bases). The clonotype originates from a human donor in a cohort sampled during active COVID-19. The sequenced material came from peripheral blood. The CDR3 loop is CASSQDNRVNRVEAFF. In DNA form, the CDR3 reads TGTGCCAGCAGCCAAGATAATAGGGTGAACAGGGTGGAAGCTTTCTTT.